This T cell receptor beta chain was recovered during a study of T cells expressing NK-cell markers (TCRdb year 2020). Study-wide context: TCR beta-chain repertoires were profiled in sorted CD3+CD56+NKG2C+, CD3+CD56+NKG2C- and CD3+CD56-NKG2C+ T-cell subsets from fewer than 10 donors. Among the eight sequenced donors, only one was HCMV-seronegative, while the other seven were HCMV-seropositive. All eight donors whose samples were sequenced were randomly selected healthy volunteers, three of them men and five women. Sequencing of the libraries produced 2 x 150 bp reads on Illumina HiSeq 2000/2500, MiSeq or NextSeq.

The sequencer was an Illumina HiSeq 2000. 5'RACE template switching, by which a universal primer site and unique molecular identifiers were added, was used to make TCR beta cDNA libraries. Synthesis of cDNA was primed from the TCR beta constant segment and was followed by two consecutive PCR amplification steps. The original pipeline was this. Reads were demultiplexed and grouped by UMI with MIGEC, and clonotypes were assembled and quantified with MiTCR. To exclude erroneous sequences, any TCR cDNA sequence not supported by at least two reads was discarded. The tcR package was used for downstream repertoire analysis, and clonotypes were matched across fractions by CDR3 nucleotide sequence plus V segment. Antigen specificity was annotated against VDJdb with VDJmatch, allowing one amino acid substitution in CDR3. TCRdb reprocessed the reads and provides one entry for every CDR3 protein sequence; no DNA is given. The V and J calls were not made by the authors but by TCRdb's processing. The sample's table covers 300,000 to 500,000 distinct CDR3 sequences. Jointly, the top ten make up approximately 12% of the sample.

Concerning this clonotype: Its antigen remains undetermined.

The cysteine opens and the phenylalanine closes a CDR3 of 16 amino acids. Only the protein is on record. Based on the germline V gene (reference sequence), the CDR1 and CDR2 sequences are DFQATT and SNEGSKA. To determine HCMV serostatus, a commercial ELISA kit was used to detect HCMV-specific IgG in serum. Peripheral blood mononuclear cells were isolated from blood by Ficoll density gradient centrifugation. Broader findings and caveats from the paper: Whether the expanded NKG2C-expressing T cell clones were specific for HCMV antigens remained unclear. In over 5 donors, the dominant CD3+CD56+NKG2C+ clonotypes were among the top 10 CD8+ clonotypes and accounted for 1.0-7.0% of CD8+ T cells. Those dominant clonotypes were again the most abundant among CD3+CD56-NKG2C+ cells in a handful of donors, at 28.3-60.1%.

The rearranged chain carries TRBV20-1 and TRBJ2-1; as DNA is missing, the TRBD2 call by TCRdb cannot be tested. This clonotype was sampled from a woman aged 50 to 60 in good health. Donor details come from another sample of the same person, matched by shared clones. The sequencing input was blood T cells: a sorted CD56 or NKG2C T cell subset, CD4+ or CD8+ T cells, or bulk PBMC T cells (not recorded which). CDR3 sequence: CSAPATLIPPYNEQFF.